A single T cell receptor beta chain is shown here with its context. Per the original data handling: Nucleated cell number was recorded as an estimate derived from reference gene primer amplification. Clones were sequenced by immunoSEQ multiplex PCR, and TCRdb holds only the in-frame ones, with some missing. V and J calls and clone size are those listed in that table; D and trimming were worked out from the DNA. Seen here are about 160,000 clones, 80% observed once, and the top ten hold roughly 3.4%. Each participant's cohort was designated according to participant-reported clinical history. The data are from a study of blood T cell repertoires in COVID-19. Study in general: The United States, Italy and Spain supplied acute and convalescent COVID-19 samples.

After removal of 5 bases from V and 3 bases from J, the junction contained 3 bases not matched to a gene. CDR3 length equals 14 residues. The germline V gene has CDR1 LNHDA and CDR2 SQIVND (reference sequence). Sequencing was performed on PBMCs or T cells enriched from blood (not recorded which). The genes are TRBV19 and TRBJ1-1, with 10 nucleotides matching TRBD1. The receptor was derived from a woman in her fifties or sixties who had recovered from COVID-19. The CDR3, as DNA: TGTGCCAGTAGTGACAGGGGGCATGACACTGAAGCTTTCTTT. Translated: CASSDRGHDTEAFF.